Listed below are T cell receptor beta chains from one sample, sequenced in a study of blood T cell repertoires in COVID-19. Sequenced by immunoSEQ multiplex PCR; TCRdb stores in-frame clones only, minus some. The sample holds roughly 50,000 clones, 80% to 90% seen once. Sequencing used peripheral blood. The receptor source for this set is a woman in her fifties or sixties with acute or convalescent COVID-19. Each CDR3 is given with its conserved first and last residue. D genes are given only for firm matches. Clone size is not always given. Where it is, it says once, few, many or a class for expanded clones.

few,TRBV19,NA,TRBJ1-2,CASRNKTNYGYTF,TGTGCCAGTAGGAACAAGACTAACTATGGCTACACCTTC
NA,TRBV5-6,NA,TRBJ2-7,CASSSPGYYEQYF,TGTGCCAGCAGCTCCCCCGGGTACTACGAGCAGTACTTC
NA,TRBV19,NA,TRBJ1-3,CASTTRGNTIYF,TGTGCCAGTACGACCCGAGGGAACACCATATATTTT
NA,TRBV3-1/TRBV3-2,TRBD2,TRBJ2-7,CASSHDGTSGTSEQYF,TGTGCCAGCAGCCATGACGGGACTAGCGGGACCTCCGAGCAGTACTTC
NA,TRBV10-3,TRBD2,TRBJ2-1,CAISGASSGAYEQFF,TGTGCCATCAGTGGGGCGTCTAGCGGGGCATATGAGCAGTTCTTC
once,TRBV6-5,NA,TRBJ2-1,CASSRPGDRRNEQFF,TGTGCCAGCAGCCGCCCCGGGGATAGGCGCAATGAGCAGTTCTTC
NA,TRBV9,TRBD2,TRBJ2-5,CASSVSTPAGERQETQYF,TGTGCCAGCAGCGTGTCCACCCCCGCGGGAGAAAGACAAGAGACCCAGTACTTC
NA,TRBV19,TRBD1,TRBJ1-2,CASSPQGDYGYTF,TGTGCCAGTAGCCCACAGGGGGACTATGGCTACACCTTC
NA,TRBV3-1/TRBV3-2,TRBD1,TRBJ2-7,CASSQTGGGSYEQYF,TGTGCCAGCAGCCAGACAGGGGGAGGCTCCTACGAGCAGTACTTC
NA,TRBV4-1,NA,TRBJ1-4,CASSQGRRAATNEKLFF,TGCGCCAGCAGCCAAGGTCGGCGGGCTGCAACTAATGAAAAACTGTTTTTT
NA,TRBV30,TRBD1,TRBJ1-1,CAWDRDDWEAFF,TGTGCCTGGGACAGGGACGATTGGGAAGCTTTCTTT
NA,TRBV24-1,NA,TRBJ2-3,CATSGDTSDTQYF,TGTGCCACCAGTGGGGACACCTCAGATACGCAGTATTTT
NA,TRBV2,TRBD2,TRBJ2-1,CASSDRGLATNEQFF,TGTGCCAGCAGTGATCGAGGACTAGCGACAAATGAGCAGTTCTTC
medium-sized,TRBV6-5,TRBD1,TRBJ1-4,CASSYGTGDEKLFF,TGTGCCAGCAGTTACGGGACAGGGGATGAAAAACTGTTTTTT
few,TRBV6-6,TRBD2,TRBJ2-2,CASSRTSGRQINTGELFF,TGTGCCAGCAGTCGGACTAGCGGGAGGCAAATCAACACCGGGGAGCTGTTTTTT
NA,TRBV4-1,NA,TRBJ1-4,CASSQESSARQGGEKLFF,TGCGCCAGCAGCCAAGAATCTTCGGCCCGTCAAGGGGGTGAAAAACTGTTTTTT
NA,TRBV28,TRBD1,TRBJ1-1,CASSLGQGRLPWTEAFF,TGTGCCAGCAGTTTAGGACAGGGGAGGCTACCTTGGACTGAAGCTTTCTTT
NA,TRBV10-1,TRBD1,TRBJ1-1,CASSDTGAANTEAFF,TGCGCCAGCAGTGACACAGGGGCGGCGAACACTGAAGCTTTCTTT
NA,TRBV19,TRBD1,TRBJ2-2,CASSYLWTGVVSGELFF,TGTGCCAGTTCTTACCTCTGGACAGGAGTCGTCAGCGGGGAGCTGTTTTTT
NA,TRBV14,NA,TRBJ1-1,CASSRLEGTEAFF,TGTGCCAGCAGCCGTTTGGAGGGCACTGAAGCTTTCTTT